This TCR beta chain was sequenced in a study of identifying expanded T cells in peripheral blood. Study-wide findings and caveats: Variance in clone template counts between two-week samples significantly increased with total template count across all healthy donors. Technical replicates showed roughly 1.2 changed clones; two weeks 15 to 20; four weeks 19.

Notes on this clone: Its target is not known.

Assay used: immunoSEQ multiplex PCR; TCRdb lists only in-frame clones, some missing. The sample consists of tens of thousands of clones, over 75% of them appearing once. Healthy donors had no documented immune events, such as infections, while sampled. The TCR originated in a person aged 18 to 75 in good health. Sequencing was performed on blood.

The CDR3 here is CASGSHGTGGAFF. The DNA of the CDR3 is TGCGCCAGCGGCTCCCATGGGACAGGGGGTGCTTTCTTT. The rearrangement joins TRBV5-1 to TRBJ1-1; 11 bases line up with TRBD1. The CDR3 length is 13 residues. Trimming at V came to 7 bases and at J to 11 bases, leaving 10 bases not matched to a gene. Germline-derived CDR1 and CDR2 are SGHRS and YFSETQ.